This paragraph covers one TCR beta chain sequence. The entry originates in a study of T cells after yellow fever vaccination. Deletions cut 8 bases from V and 2 bases from J, with 9 bases between. Germline assignment: CDR1 KGHSH and CDR2 LQKENI. The CDR3 spans 12 residues. TCRdb re-analysed the 5' RACE reads in MiXCR, keeping a single row per CDR3 protein. The sample has about 340,000 distinct CDR3 sequences, 8.5% to 10% seen once. The chain employs TRBV18 and TRBJ1-2; D not certain. This TCR was sampled from a man aged 18 to 29 who received the YFV17D yellow fever vaccine. Sequences were derived from PBMCs, sampled on the day of the first yellow fever vaccination. Here the CDR3 DNA reads TGTGCCAGCAGCCAGGAGAACTATGGCTACACCTTC. Translated, it gives CASSQENYGYTF.